This T cell receptor beta chain was profiled in a study of blood T cell repertoires in COVID-19 (dated by TCRdb to about 2020). Some background on the complete study: Collaborator samples came from the United States, Italy and Spain and covered acute and convalescent phases of COVID-19. The prospective study material was composed of cDNA or gDNA derived from T cells, B-cell-depleted T cells, or PBMCs. Deeply sampled blood TCRbeta repertoires from subjects exposed to, actively infected with, or recovered from COVID-19 were included in the dataset. The repertoires were released in a freely available public database intended as a resource for research on the immune response to SARS-CoV-2. Samples came from the ongoing ImmuneRACE study (first 160 participants) plus 1,254 subjects from 6 global collaborators. A de-identified subject ID, COVID-19 status, age in years and sex were almost always included in the sample metadata. Where HLA class I and class II types were available, the types were taken from metadata supplied by the sample provider, not from assay-based typing.

This clone has only one observation. Its antigen is currently not known. Qualities for individual bases were not recorded, and no much larger clone is one base off. In Seattle, one collaborating source enrolled patients while the infection was active and tracked those patients longitudinally over the course of disease. Whole blood was collected in K2EDTA tubes by collaborating institutions according to the institutions' own protocols. Collaborator samples were shipped for TCRbeta analysis as frozen whole blood, isolated PBMCs, or DNA extracted from either sample type. The immunoSEQ Assay, a bias-controlled multiplex PCR, was used to amplify TCRbeta CDR3 regions from genomic DNA. Per the authors' processing: The number of nucleated cells in each sample was estimated by amplification of reference gene primers within the assay. To quantify the absolute abundance of each unique TCRbeta CDR3 rearrangement, sequence reads were collapsed and filtered. Productive Simpson clonality was computed per sample as the square root of Simpson's diversity index over productive rearrangements. The clones in this table, taken by TCRdb from immuneACCESS, are in-frame only. Not every clone is retained; where verified, under half of the shortfall comes from an unresolved V gene, and the cause of the rest is unknown. The D gene and trimming were derived from the DNA, and the V and J assignments and clone size from that table. Recorded for this sample are a few hundred thousand clones; more than 90% of them occurred a single time. The ten largest clones represent approximately 2.6% of the sample.

CDR1 and CDR2 were assigned from the germline V gene as SGHRS and YFSETQ. Trimming takes 0 bases off V and 6 bases off J; junction bases not matched to a gene: 5. From the cysteine through the phenylalanine, the CDR3 covers 15 amino acids. Just the 45-base CDR3 DNA is kept, in frame starting at base 1. Results the study describes overall, beyond this receptor: The quantity of clinical and demographic metadata differed by source and by participant and was supplied without curation.

This sequence originates from a person aged 18-35 years with COVID-19, enrolled during active disease. The sequenced material came from peripheral blood. The receptor chain draws on TRBV5-1 and TRBJ2-1; 8 bases in between match TRBD2. The sequence in DNA is TGCGCCAGCAGCTTGGAAGGACTAGCTTTCAATGAGCAGTTCTTC. Its amino acids are CASSLEGLAFNEQFF. The entire variable domain, with the stretches around the CDR3 drawn from the reference TRBV5-1 and TRBJ2-1 proteins, is KAGVTQTPRYLIKTRGQQVTLSCSPISGHRSVSWYQQTPGQGLQFLFEYFSETQRNKGNFPGRFSGRQFSNSRSEMNVSTLELGDSALYLCASSLEGLAFNEQFFGPGTRLTVL.